The rows below give T cell receptor beta chains drawn from one sample of a study of cytomegalovirus exposure and HLA in healthy donors. TCRdb's table, derived via immunoSEQ multiplex PCR, lists solely in-frame clones and lacks some. Of tens of thousands of clones in the sample, around 62% were seen once. Material for sequencing was PBMCs. These receptors were taken from a male donor in good health and CMV-seropositive. CDR3s include the opening cysteine and the closing phenylalanine or tryptophan. D genes are given only for firm matches. Expanded clones get a size class; other rows say once, few or many, or leave the size out.

clone size: few; V gene: TRBV29-1; D gene: TRBD1; J gene: TRBJ2-5; CDR3 DNA: TGCAGCGTTGAAGAGTCAGGGGGTCAGGGAGAGACCCAGTACTTC; CDR3 protein: CSVEESGGQGETQYF
clone size: NA; V gene: TRBV2; D gene: NA; J gene: TRBJ2-5; CDR3 DNA: TGTGCCAGCTCCTCCAGGGAGACCCAGTACTTC; CDR3 protein: CASSSRETQYF
clone size: NA; V gene: TRBV20-1; D gene: NA; J gene: TRBJ1-5; CDR3 DNA: TGCAGTGCCAAGGGGGGGGTGACCCAGCATTTT; CDR3 protein: CSAKGGVTQHF
clone size: few; V gene: TRBV27; D gene: NA; J gene: TRBJ1-5; CDR3 DNA: TGTGCCAGCAGTCTAGACAGGCCAAATAGCAATCAGCCCCAGCATTTT; CDR3 protein: CASSLDRPNSNQPQHF
clone size: NA; V gene: TRBV5-1; D gene: NA; J gene: TRBJ2-2; CDR3 DNA: TGCGCCAGCAGCCTCTGGCCTAAGGGAGCCGGGGAGCTGTTTTTT; CDR3 protein: CASSLWPKGAGELFF
clone size: NA; V gene: TRBV5-1; D gene: NA; J gene: TRBJ1-4; CDR3 DNA: TGCGCCAGCAGCCCGGTCAGTGGGGGGACTAATGAAAAACTGTTTTTT; CDR3 protein: CASSPVSGGTNEKLFF
clone size: NA; V gene: TRBV6-1; D gene: NA; J gene: TRBJ1-6; CDR3 DNA: TGTGCCAGCAGTTCACAGGACATCGTGAACTCACCCCTCCACTTT; CDR3 protein: CASSSQDIVNSPLHF
clone size: NA; V gene: TRBV5-4; D gene: NA; J gene: TRBJ1-1; CDR3 DNA: TGTGCCAGCAGCTCTCAGGGGCGGAATGAAGCTTTCTTT; CDR3 protein: CASSSQGRNEAFF
clone size: NA; V gene: TRBV2; D gene: NA; J gene: TRBJ1-4; CDR3 DNA: TGTGCCACAAAAAGGGCGGGAGGAGTTAAAGAAAAACTGTTTTTT; CDR3 protein: CATKRAGGVKEKLFF
clone size: NA; V gene: TRBV2; D gene: NA; J gene: TRBJ2-6; CDR3 DNA: TGTGCCAGCAGTAGGGGTCCCCCTGGGGCCAACGTCCTGACTTTC; CDR3 protein: CASSRGPPGANVLTF
clone size: NA; V gene: TRBV6-5; D gene: TRBD1; J gene: TRBJ2-7; CDR3 DNA: TGTGCCAGCAGTTTTGGACAGGGAGGCGAGCAGTACTTC; CDR3 protein: CASSFGQGGEQYF
clone size: once; V gene: TRBV9; D gene: TRBD2; J gene: TRBJ2-3; CDR3 DNA: TGTGCCAGCAGCGTTACTAGCGGGGGGGATACGCAGTATTTT; CDR3 protein: CASSVTSGGDTQYF
clone size: NA; V gene: TRBV7-9; D gene: NA; J gene: TRBJ1-3; CDR3 DNA: TGTGCCAGCAGCTGGGAGGGGGGCACGGGATCTGGAAACACCATATATTTT; CDR3 protein: CASSWEGGTGSGNTIYF
clone size: NA; V gene: TRBV10-3; D gene: NA; J gene: TRBJ2-1; CDR3 DNA: TGTGCCATCAGTGACCTCGGGACTGCCAATGAGCAGTTCTTC; CDR3 protein: CAISDLGTANEQFF